This T cell receptor (beta chain) was obtained from a study of Graves' ophthalmopathy and Graves' hyperthyroidism. This clonotype came up many times. This CDR3 region has 17 residues. Trimming took 6 bases from V and 0 from J; bases not matched to a gene: 8. RNA transcripts served as template for amplifying TCR beta CDR3 sequences. The library came from an HTBI-primed first-round RT-PCR and a second-round multiplex PCR. In TCRdb, the multiplex PCR reads were re-called with MiXCR into one record per CDR3 protein. The sample includes over a million distinct CDR3 sequences, about 40% of them seen just once.

The sequence derives from an adult man with Graves' hyperthyroidism. The rearrangement links TRBV12-3 or TRBV12-4 to TRBJ2-6; TRBD1 aligns across 7 bases. Sample: peripheral blood or thyroid tissue (not recorded which). The CDR3, as DNA: TGTGCCAGCAGCGACTCACAGGGGAGCTCTGGGGCCAACGTCCTGACTTTC. Amino acids: CASSDSQGSSGANVLTF.